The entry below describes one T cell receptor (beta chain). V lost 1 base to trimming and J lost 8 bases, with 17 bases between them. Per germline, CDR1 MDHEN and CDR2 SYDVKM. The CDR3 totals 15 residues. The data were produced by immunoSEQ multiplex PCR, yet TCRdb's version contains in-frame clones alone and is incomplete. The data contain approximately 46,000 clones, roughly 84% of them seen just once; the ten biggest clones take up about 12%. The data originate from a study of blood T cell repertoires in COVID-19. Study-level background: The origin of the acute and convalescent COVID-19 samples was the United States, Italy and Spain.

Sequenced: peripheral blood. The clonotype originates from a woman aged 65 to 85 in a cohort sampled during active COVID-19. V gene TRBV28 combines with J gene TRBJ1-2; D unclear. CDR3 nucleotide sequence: TGTGCCAGCAGTTTATACTTCAGCGGGGAAGGGGGCTACACCTTC. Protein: CASSLYFSGEGGYTF.